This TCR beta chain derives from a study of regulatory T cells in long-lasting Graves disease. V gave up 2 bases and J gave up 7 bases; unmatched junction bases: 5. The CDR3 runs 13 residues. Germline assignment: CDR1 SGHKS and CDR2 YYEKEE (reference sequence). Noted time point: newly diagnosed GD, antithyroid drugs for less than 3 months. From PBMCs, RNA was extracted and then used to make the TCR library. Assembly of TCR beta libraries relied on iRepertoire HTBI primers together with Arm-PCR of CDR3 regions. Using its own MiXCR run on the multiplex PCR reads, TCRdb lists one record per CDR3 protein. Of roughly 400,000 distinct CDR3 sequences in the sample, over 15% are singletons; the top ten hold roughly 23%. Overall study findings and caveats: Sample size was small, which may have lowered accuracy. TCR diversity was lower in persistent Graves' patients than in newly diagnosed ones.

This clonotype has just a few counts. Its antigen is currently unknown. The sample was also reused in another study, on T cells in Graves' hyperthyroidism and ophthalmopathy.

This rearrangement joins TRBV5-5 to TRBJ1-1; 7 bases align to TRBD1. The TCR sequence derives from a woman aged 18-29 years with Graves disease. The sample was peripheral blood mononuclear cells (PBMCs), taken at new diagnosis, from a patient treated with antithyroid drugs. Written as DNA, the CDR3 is TGTGCCAGCAGCTTTGGTGGGGACAGTGAAGCTTTCTTT. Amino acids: CASSFGGDSEAFF.